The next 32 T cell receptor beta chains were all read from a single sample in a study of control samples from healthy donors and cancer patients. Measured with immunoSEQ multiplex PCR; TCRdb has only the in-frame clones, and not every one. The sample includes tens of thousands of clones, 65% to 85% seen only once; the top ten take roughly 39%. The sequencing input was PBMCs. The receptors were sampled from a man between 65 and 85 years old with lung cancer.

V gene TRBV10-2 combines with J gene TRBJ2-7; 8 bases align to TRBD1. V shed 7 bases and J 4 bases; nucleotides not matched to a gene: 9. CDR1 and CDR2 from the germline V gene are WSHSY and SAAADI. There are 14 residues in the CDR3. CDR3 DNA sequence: TGCGCCAGCACTGACAGGGGCCAGGCTTACGAGCAGTACTTC. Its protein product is CASTDRGQAYEQYF.

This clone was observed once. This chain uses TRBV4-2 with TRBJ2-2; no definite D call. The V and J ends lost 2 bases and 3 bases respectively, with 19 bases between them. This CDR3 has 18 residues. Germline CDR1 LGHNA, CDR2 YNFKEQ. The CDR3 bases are TGTGCCAGCAGCCAACCAACCCTGCGCCTCACCGACACCGGGGAGCTGTTTTTT. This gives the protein CASSQPTLRLTDTGELFF.

The CDR3 sequence: CASRPDSRVSYEQYF. In nucleotides, the CDR3 is TGTGCCAGCAGGCCGGACAGTAGGGTCTCCTACGAGCAGTACTTC. The gene calls are TRBV27 and TRBJ2-7, with D perhaps matching TRBD1 (6 bases). This CDR3 has 15 residues. V was clipped by 6 bases and J by 0 bases, with 15 bases between them. Germline loops: CDR1 MNHEY, CDR2 SMNVEV (reference sequence).

CDR3 region: CASSLEDRGNGNTIYF. CDR3 DNA sequence: TGTGCCAGCAGCTTAGAGGACAGGGGAAACGGAAACACCATATATTTT. The chain uses TRBV7-8 and TRBJ1-3; 9 bases line up with TRBD1. Germline V gene sequence: CDR1 SGHVS, CDR2 FQNEAQ. There are 16 residues in the CDR3. Losses at the gene ends were 1 base for V and 4 bases for J; bases not matched to a gene: 5.

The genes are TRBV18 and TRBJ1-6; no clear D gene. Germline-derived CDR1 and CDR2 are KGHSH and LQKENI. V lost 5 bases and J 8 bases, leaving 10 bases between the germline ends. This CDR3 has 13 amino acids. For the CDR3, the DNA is TGTGCCAGCTCATTCCCAGGAGATTCACCCCTCCACTTT. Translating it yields CASSFPGDSPLHF. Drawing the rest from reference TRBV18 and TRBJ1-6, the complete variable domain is NAGVMQNPRHLVRRRGQEARLRCSPMKGHSHVYWYRQLPEEGLKFMVYLQKENIIDESGMPKERFSAEFPKEGPSILRIQQVVRGDSAAYFCASSFPGDSPLHFGNGTRLTVT.

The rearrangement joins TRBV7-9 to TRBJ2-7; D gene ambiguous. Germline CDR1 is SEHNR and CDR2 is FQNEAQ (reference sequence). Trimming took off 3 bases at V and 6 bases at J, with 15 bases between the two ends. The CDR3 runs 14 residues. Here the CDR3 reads CASSLSGSWGEQYF. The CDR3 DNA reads TGTGCCAGCAGCTTGTCCGGGTCATGGGGCGAGCAGTACTTC.

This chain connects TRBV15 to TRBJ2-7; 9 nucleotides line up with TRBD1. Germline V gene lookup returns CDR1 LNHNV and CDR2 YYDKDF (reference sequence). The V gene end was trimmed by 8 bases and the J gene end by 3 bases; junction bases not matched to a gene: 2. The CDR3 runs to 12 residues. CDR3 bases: TGTGCCACCTCGGGACAGGGCTACGAGCAGTACTTC. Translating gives CATSGQGYEQYF.

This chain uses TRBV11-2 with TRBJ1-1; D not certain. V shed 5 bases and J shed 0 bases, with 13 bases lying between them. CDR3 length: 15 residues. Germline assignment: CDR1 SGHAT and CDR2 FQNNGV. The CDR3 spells CASSPNGVMNTEAFF. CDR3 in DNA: TGTGCCAGCAGCCCGAACGGGGTGATGAACACTGAAGCTTTCTTT.

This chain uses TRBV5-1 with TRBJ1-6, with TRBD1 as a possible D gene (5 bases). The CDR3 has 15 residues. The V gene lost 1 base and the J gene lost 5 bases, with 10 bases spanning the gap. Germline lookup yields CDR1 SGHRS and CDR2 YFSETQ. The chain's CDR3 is CASSLQGANNSPLHF. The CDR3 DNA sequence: TGCGCCAGCAGCTTGCAGGGCGCAAATAATTCACCCCTCCACTTT.

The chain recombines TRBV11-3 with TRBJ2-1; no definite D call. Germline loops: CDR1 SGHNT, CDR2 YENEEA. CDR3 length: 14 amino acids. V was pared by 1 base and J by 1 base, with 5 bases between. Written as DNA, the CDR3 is TGTGCCAGCAGCTTAGCCGGTTCCTACAATGAGCAGTTCTTC. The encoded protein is CASSLAGSYNEQFF.

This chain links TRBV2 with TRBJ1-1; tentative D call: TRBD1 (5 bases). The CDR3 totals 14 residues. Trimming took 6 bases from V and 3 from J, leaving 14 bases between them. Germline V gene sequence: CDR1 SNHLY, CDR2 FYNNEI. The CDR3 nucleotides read TGTGCCAGCAGCAAAATAGTGGGGGACACTGAAGCTTTCTTT. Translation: CASSKIVGDTEAFF.

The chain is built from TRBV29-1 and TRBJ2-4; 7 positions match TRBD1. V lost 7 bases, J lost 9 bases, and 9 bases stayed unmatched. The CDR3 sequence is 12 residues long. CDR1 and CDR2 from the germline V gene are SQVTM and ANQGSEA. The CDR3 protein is CSARQGVGIQYF. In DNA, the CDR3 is TGCAGCGCCAGACAGGGAGTCGGCATTCAGTACTTC.

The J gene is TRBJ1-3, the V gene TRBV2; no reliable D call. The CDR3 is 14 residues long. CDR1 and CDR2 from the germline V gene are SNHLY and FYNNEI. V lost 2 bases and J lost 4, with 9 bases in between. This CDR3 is CASSEQVEGNTIYF. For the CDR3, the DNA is TGTGCCAGCAGTGAACAAGTTGAGGGAAACACCATATATTTT.

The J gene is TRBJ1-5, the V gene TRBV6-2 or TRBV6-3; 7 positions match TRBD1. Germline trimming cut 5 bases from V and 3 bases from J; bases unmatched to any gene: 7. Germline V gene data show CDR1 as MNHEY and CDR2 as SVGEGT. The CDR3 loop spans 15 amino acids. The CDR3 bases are TGTGCCAGCAGTAACCCGGACAGGTTCAATCAGCCCCAGCATTTT. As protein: CASSNPDRFNQPQHF.

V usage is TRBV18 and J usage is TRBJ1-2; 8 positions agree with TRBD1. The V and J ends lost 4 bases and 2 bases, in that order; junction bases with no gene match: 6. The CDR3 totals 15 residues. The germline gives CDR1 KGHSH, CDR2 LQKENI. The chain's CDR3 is CASSLSDRGNYGYTF. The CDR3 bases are TGTGCCAGCTCACTTTCCGACAGGGGCAACTATGGCTACACCTTC.

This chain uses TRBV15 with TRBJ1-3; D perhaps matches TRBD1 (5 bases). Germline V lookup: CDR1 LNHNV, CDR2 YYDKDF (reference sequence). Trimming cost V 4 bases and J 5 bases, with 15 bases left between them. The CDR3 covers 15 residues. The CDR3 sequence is CATSIGARPRNTIYF. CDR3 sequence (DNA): TGTGCCACCAGCATTGGGGCTCGACCCAGAAACACCATATATTTT.

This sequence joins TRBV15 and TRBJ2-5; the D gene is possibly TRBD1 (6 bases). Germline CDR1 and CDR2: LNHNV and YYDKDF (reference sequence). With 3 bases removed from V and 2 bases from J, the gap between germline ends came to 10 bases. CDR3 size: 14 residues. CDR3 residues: CATSSGTPQETQYF. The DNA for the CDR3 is TGTGCCACCAGCAGTGGGACACCTCAAGAGACCCAGTACTTC. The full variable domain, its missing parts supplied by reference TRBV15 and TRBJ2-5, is DAMVIQNPRYQVTQFGKPVTLSCSQTLNHNVMYWYQQKSSQAPKLLFHYYDKDFNNEADTPDNFQSRRPNTSFCFLDIRSPGLGDTAMYLCATSSGTPQETQYFGPGTRLLVL.

As DNA, the CDR3 is TGTGCCAGCAGTTCATACGGAAGGAAAAACACTGAAGCTTTCTTT. Translation: CASSSYGRKNTEAFF. J is TRBJ1-1 and V is TRBV11-2; D ambiguous. V was cut by 6 bases and J by 2 bases, with 16 bases left in between. Germline values: CDR1 SGHAT, CDR2 FQNNGV. The CDR3 is made up of 15 amino acids. The full variable domain, with the rest looked up from reference TRBV11-2 and TRBJ1-1, is EAGVAQSPRYKIIEKRQSVAFWCNPISGHATLYWYQQILGQGPKLLIQFQNNGVVDDSQLPKDRFSAERLKGVDSTLKIQPAKLEDSAVYLCASSSYGRKNTEAFFGQGTRLTVV.

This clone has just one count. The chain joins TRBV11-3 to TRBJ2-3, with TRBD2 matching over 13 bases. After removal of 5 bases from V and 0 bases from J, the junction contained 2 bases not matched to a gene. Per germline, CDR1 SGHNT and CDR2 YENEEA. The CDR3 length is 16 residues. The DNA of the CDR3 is TGTGCCAGCAGCCCGACTAGCGGGGGGAGCACAGATACGCAGTATTTT. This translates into CASSPTSGGSTDTQYF.

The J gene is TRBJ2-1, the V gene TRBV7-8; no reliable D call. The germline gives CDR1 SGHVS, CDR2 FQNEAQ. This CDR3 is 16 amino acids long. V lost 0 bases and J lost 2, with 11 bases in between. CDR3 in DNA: TGTGCCAGCAGCTTAGCGCAAGGTCACACCTACAATGAGCAGTTCTTC. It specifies CASSLAQGHTYNEQFF.

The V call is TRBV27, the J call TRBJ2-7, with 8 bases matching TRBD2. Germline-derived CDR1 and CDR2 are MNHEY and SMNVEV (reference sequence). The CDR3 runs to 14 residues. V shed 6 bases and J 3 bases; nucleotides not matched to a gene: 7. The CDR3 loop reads CASSRERGRYEQYF. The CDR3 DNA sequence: TGTGCCAGCAGCCGCGAGCGGGGGCGCTACGAGCAGTACTTC.

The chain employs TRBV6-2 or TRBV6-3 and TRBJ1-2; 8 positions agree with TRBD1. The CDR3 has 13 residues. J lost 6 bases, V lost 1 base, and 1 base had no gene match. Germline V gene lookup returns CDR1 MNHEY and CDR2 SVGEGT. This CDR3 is CASSYLQGDGYTF. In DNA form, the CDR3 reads TGTGCCAGCAGTTACTTACAGGGGGATGGCTACACCTTC.

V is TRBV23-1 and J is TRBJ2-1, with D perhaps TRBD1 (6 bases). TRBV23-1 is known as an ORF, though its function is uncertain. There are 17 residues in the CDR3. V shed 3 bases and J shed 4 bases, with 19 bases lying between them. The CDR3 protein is CASSHNTSWGRYNEQFF. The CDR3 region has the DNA TGCGCCAGCAGTCACAACACCTCGTGGGGGCGGTACAATGAGCAGTTCTTC.

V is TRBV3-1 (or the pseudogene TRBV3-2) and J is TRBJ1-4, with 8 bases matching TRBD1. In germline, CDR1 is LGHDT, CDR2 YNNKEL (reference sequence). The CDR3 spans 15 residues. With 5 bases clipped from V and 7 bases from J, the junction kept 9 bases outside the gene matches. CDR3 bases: TGTGCCAGCAGCAGAACCGGGACAGGACCTGAAAAACTGTTTTTT. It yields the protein CASSRTGTGPEKLFF.

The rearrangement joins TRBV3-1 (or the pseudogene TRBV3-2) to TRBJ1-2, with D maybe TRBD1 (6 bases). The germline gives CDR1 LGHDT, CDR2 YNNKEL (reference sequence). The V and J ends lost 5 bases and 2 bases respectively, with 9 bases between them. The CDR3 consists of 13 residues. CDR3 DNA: TGTGCCAGCAGCAAGGACAGAAACTATGGCTACACCTTC. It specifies CASSKDRNYGYTF.

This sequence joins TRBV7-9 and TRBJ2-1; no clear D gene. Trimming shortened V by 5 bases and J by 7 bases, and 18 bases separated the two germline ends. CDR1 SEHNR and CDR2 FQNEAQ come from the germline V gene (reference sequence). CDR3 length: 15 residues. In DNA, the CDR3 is TGTGCCAGCAGCCCTTTCCGGTCGAGGAAAAATGAGCAGTTCTTC. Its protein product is CASSPFRSRKNEQFF.

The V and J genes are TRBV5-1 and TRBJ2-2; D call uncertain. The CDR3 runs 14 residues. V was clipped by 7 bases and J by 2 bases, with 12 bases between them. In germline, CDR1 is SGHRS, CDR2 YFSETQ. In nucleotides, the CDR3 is TGCGCCAGCCGACCACCCACAAACACCGGGGAGCTGTTTTTT. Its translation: CASRPPTNTGELFF.

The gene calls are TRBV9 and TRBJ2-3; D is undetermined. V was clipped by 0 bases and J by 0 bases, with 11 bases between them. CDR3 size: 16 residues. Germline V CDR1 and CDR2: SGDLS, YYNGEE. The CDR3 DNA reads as TGTGCCAGCAGCGTAGAAGGTACGGCTAGCACAGATACGCAGTATTTT. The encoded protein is CASSVEGTASTDTQYF.

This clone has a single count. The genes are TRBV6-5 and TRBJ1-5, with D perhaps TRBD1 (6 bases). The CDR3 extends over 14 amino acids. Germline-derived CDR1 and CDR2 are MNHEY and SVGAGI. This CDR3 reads CAAQGTGSNQPQHF. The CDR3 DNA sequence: TGTGCGGCCCAGGGGACGGGAAGCAATCAGCCCCAGCATTTT.

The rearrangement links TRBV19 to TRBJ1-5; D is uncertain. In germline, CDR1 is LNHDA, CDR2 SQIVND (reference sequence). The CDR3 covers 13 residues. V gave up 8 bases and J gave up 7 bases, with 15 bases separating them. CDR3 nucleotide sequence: TGTGCCAGTGCAATGGGTCGCGGACAGCCCCAGCATTTT. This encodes CASAMGRGQPQHF.

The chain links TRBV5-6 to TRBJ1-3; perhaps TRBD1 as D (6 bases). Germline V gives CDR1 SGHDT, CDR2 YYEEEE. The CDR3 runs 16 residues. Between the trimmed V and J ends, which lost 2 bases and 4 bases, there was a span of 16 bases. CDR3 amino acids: CASSFLQGRVGNTIYF. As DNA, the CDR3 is TGTGCCAGCAGCTTTTTACAGGGACGCGTCGGAAACACCATATATTTT.

The CDR3 sequence is CASSLAREQFF. The CDR3 DNA reads as TGTGCCAGCAGCTTAGCACGGGAGCAGTTCTTC. J is TRBJ2-1 and V is TRBV7-9; D not resolved. The CDR3 is 11 amino acids. V lost 0 bases and J 10 bases, leaving 4 bases between the germline ends. Germline CDR1 SEHNR, CDR2 FQNEAQ (reference sequence). Together with reference TRBV7-9 and TRBJ2-1, the CDR3 gives the full variable domain: DTGVSQNPRHKITKRGQNVTFRCDPISEHNRLYWYRQTLGQGPEFLTYFQNEAQLEKSRLLSDRFSAERPKGSFSTLEIQRTEQGDSAMYLCASSLAREQFFGPGTRLTVL.